A single TCR beta chain is shown here with its context. The sample is drawn from a study of cytomegalovirus exposure and HLA in healthy donors. PCR employed 60 Vbeta and 13 Jbeta primers. Assay used: immunoSEQ multiplex PCR; TCRdb lists only in-frame clones, some missing. The sample has 110,000 to 150,000 clones, around a tenth seen once. The trim removed 4 bases at V and 5 bases at J, leaving 6 bases unmatched. From germline, CDR1 is SGHTA and CDR2 FQGNSA. The CDR3 spans 15 residues. The clonotype was recovered from a male donor in good health and CMV-seronegative. The source material was PBMCs. The V and J genes are TRBV7-2 and TRBJ1-1, with 11 positions matching TRBD1. CDR3 DNA: TGTGCCAGCAGCTCAACCGGGACAGGGGGTACTGAAGCTTTCTTT. Its translation: CASSSTGTGGTEAFF.